Listed here are 6 T cell receptor beta chains from one sample, sequenced in a study of blood T cells in healthy people across ages. PCR was performed a second time for 7 to 11 cycles using a sample-barcoded 5' primer and a J-beta primer mix. TCRdb fed the 5' RACE reads into MiXCR, producing one record per CDR3 protein. In the table there are 500,000 to 550,000 distinct CDR3 sequences, more than 20% of which are singletons. The sample also formed part of further work on T cells of mothers and their children.

The sequencing input was blood. Receptors originate from a boy younger than 18 in good health.

The sample holds a few counts of this clonotype. The chain combines TRBV20-1 with TRBJ1-1, with no clear D. Deletions cut 2 bases from V and 4 bases from J, with 14 bases between. The CDR3 is made up of 14 amino acids. The germline V gene has CDR1 DFQATT and CDR2 SNEGSKA (reference sequence). This chain's CDR3 is CSARSAGSSTEAFF. In nucleotides, the CDR3 is TGCAGTGCTAGATCAGCGGGCAGCTCCACTGAAGCTTTCTTT.

This sequence joins TRBV6-4 and TRBJ2-5; D remains unclear. The J call may not be correct, given that the DNA end is closer to TRBJ2-1. CDR3 size: 14 residues. CDR1 MRHNA and CDR2 SNTAGT come from the germline V gene. CDR3 sequence reads: CASSDPTGGNEQFF. Here the CDR3 DNA reads TGTGCCAGCAGTGACCCGACTGGTGGTAATGAGCAGTTCTTC.

There are a few counts of this clonotype. V and J are TRBV7-9 and TRBJ2-7; no reliable D call. Trimming cost V 4 bases and J 1 base, with 8 bases left between them. Germline V lookup: CDR1 SEHNR, CDR2 FQNEAQ (reference sequence). The CDR3 is 13 residues long. DNA for the CDR3: TGTGCCAGCAGCTCCGAAAATTCCTACGAGCAGTACTTC. Translated, it gives CASSSENSYEQYF.

The chain is built from TRBV12-3 or TRBV12-4 and TRBJ1-5; 10 nucleotides align to TRBD1. The V gene end was trimmed by 7 bases and the J gene end by 6 bases; junction bases not matched to a gene: 9. The CDR3 loop spans 15 amino acids. CDR3 coding DNA: TGTGCCAGCACCCCCGGACAGGGGGTAAGTCAGCCCCAGCATTTT. It yields the protein CASTPGQGVSQPQHF.

The CDR3 is CATSDLFEGSTDTQYF. CDR3 sequence (DNA): TGTGCCACCAGTGATTTGTTCGAGGGCAGCACAGATACGCAGTATTTT. The V and J genes are TRBV24-1 and TRBJ2-3, with TRBD2 as a possible D gene (5 bases). The CDR3 contains 16 residues. V was shortened by 0 bases and J by 0 bases, with 9 bases between the two germline ends. From germline, CDR1 is KGHDR and CDR2 SFDVKD.

This clonotype appeared a few times. No conserved phenylalanine or tryptophan ends this CDR3, so it is likely a read error. The chain recombines TRBV4-1 with TRBJ1-1, with 9 bases fitting TRBD1. Germline CDR1 is MGHRA and CDR2 is YSYEKL. V lost 4 bases to trimming and J lost 1 base; unmatched junction nucleotides: 10. CDR3 length: 17 amino acids. The DNA for the CDR3 is TGCGCCAGCAGCCGACCGGGACAGGGAAGGGGGAACACTGAAGCTTTCCTT. Encoded protein: CASSRPGQGRGNTEAFL.